Below, 6 T cell receptor beta chains from the same sample are listed, as sequenced in a study of technical replicates of blood from four donors (dated by TCRdb to about 2017). Receptors were amplified or captured by the immunoSEQ multiplex PCR assay. Imported from immuneACCESS, the table was reduced by TCRdb to in-frame sequences with V and J called. These copies leave out some clones; in studies compared against another copy, an unresolved V gene accounts for under half, and the cause of the remainder is not known. The sample profile shows tens of thousands of clones; roughly 96% of them were found once. Around 0.2% of the sample lies in the top ten. Material for sequencing was T cells isolated from PBMCs. These receptors were obtained from a human donor in good health.

This clone was recorded a few times. The chain is built from TRBV20-1 and TRBJ1-1; D call uncertain. The CDR3 extends over 11 amino acids. Germline loops: CDR1 DFQATT, CDR2 SNEGSKA (reference sequence). V dropped 7 bases and J dropped 1 base, with 7 bases sitting between them. The DNA of the CDR3 is TGCAGTGTGTTCAAGAACACTGAAGCTTTCTTT. Its translation is CSVFKNTEAFF.

This sequence joins TRBV7-9 and TRBJ1-1, with a weak D call TRBD1 (5 bases). Germline CDR1 and CDR2: SEHNR and FQNEAQ (reference sequence). Deletions cut 6 bases from V and 5 bases from J, with 22 bases between. This CDR3 is 16 amino acids long. This CDR3 reads CASRQRGTTPLTEAFF. CDR3 sequence (DNA): TGTGCCAGCAGACAACGCGGGACTACTCCGTTGACTGAAGCTTTCTTT. The complete variable domain, with remaining parts taken from reference TRBV7-9 and TRBJ1-1, reads DTGVSQNPRHKITKRGQNVTFRCDPISEHNRLYWYRQTLGQGPEFLTYFQNEAQLEKSRLLSDRFSAERPKGSFSTLEIQRTEQGDSAMYLCASRQRGTTPLTEAFFGQGTRLTVV.

The rearrangement joins TRBV19 to TRBJ2-7; tentatively, D is TRBD2 (7 bases). This CDR3 is built from 12 residues. Germline V lookup: CDR1 LNHDA, CDR2 SQIVND (reference sequence). The V and J ends lost 6 bases and 4 bases respectively, with 10 bases between them. CDR3 residues: CASSKGGYEQYF. The DNA of the CDR3 is TGTGCCAGTAGCAAGGGGGGGTACGAGCAGTACTTC.

The chain joins TRBV30 to TRBJ1-5, with 9 positions matching TRBD1. Germline V CDR1 and CDR2: GTSNPN, SVGIG (reference sequence). J lost 5 bases, V lost 1 base, and 9 bases had no gene match. The CDR3 is 16 residues long. DNA for the CDR3: TGTGCCTGGAGTGCTACCGGGACAGGGAGTTATCAGCCCCAGCATTTT. Amino acid sequence: CAWSATGTGSYQPQHF.

This chain joins TRBV6-5 and TRBJ2-3; D is ambiguous. Germline loops: CDR1 MNHEY, CDR2 SVGAGI. This CDR3 spans 15 amino acids. V was shortened by 6 bases and J by 0 bases, with 13 bases between the two germline ends. CDR3 loop: CASSKTPQSTDTQYF. CDR3 DNA sequence: TGTGCCAGCAGCAAGACACCCCAAAGCACAGATACGCAGTATTTT.

The chain couples TRBV5-5 to TRBJ2-5; 8 bases agree with TRBD1. The germline V gene has CDR1 SGHKS and CDR2 YYEKEE (reference sequence). The CDR3 covers 15 residues. Trimming took 0 bases from V and 5 from J; bases not matched to a gene: 6. The chain's CDR3 is CASSLVPDRGETQYF. The CDR3 DNA follows: TGTGCCAGCAGCTTGGTCCCCGACAGGGGCGAGACCCAGTACTTC.